The next 26 T cell receptor beta chains were all read from a single sample in a study of T cell changes during pregnancy in multiple sclerosis. The protocol was immunoSEQ multiplex PCR, while the TCRdb copy is restricted to in-frame clones and leaves out a portion. The data contain 60,000 or so clones, around 91% of them singletons. Sequenced material: peripheral blood, taken in the second trimester of pregnancy. These receptors were collected from a female donor in good health, enrolled as a control in a pregnancy study.

V usage is TRBV6-5 and J usage is TRBJ2-7; D might be TRBD1 (6 bases). The CDR3 totals 12 residues. Germline V gene data show CDR1 as MNHEY and CDR2 as SVGAGI. Deletions cut 2 bases from V and 6 bases from J, with 8 bases between. The chain's CDR3 is CASSYEGVEQYF. CDR3 coding DNA: TGTGCCAGCAGTTACGAGGGGGTCGAGCAGTACTTC.

The rearrangement uses TRBV10-3 and TRBJ1-2, with 7 bases aligning to TRBD1. With 6 bases clipped from V and 8 bases from J, the junction kept 9 bases outside the gene matches. CDR3 length: 13 residues. Germline values: CDR1 ENHRY, CDR2 SYGVKD. DNA for the CDR3: TGTGCCATCAGGAACGACAGGGCGGGAGGCTACACCTTC. Translation gives CAIRNDRAGGYTF.

This clone occurred once. The V call is TRBV28, the J call TRBJ2-1; 11 bases align to TRBD2. The CDR3 sequence is 15 residues long. V lost 6 bases and J lost 8; bases outside the gene matches: 9. Looked up from germline, CDR1 is MDHEN and CDR2 is SYDVKM. Here the CDR3 DNA reads TGTGCCAGCAGCGAGGGGCTAGCGGGAGGTTATGAGCAGTTCTTC. Amino acid sequence: CASSEGLAGGYEQFF.

The chain has TRBV5-1 and TRBJ1-2, with TRBD1 matching over 8 bases. The CDR3 has 14 residues. From germline, CDR1 is SGHRS and CDR2 YFSETQ. The V gene end was trimmed by 3 bases and the J gene end by 5 bases; junction bases not matched to a gene: 6. The CDR3 spells CASSSTQGVYGYTF. The CDR3 nucleotides read TGCGCCAGCAGCTCAACACAGGGGGTATATGGCTACACCTTC.

V gene TRBV28 combines with J gene TRBJ2-7; 8 nucleotides align to TRBD2. Germline CDR1 MDHEN, CDR2 SYDVKM. Losses at the gene ends were 4 bases for V and 13 bases for J; bases not matched to a gene: 15. CDR3 length equals 14 residues. CDR3 bases: TGTGCCAGCAGTTATCGGGGGTCGGGTCGGGGGGGATACTTC. Translation: CASSYRGSGRGGYF.

The V call is TRBV28, the J call TRBJ2-7; tentatively, D is TRBD1 (6 bases). Per the germline V gene, CDR1 is MDHEN and CDR2 is SYDVKM. The germline V and J ends were trimmed by 6 bases and 1 base, with 13 bases remaining between them. The CDR3 is 14 residues long. CDR3 sequence: CASSITGRSYEQYF. The CDR3 DNA follows: TGTGCCAGCAGCATAACAGGGAGATCCTACGAGCAGTACTTC.

This rearrangement joins TRBV5-6 to TRBJ2-1; perhaps TRBD2 as D (5 bases). Trimming took 0 bases from V and 8 from J, leaving 18 bases between them. Germline lookup yields CDR1 SGHDT and CDR2 YYEEEE. The CDR3 runs 16 residues. The CDR3 here is CASSLALGPRADEQFF. Here the CDR3 DNA reads TGTGCCAGCAGCTTGGCCTTAGGACCGCGGGCGGATGAGCAGTTCTTC.

The chain couples TRBV5-8 to TRBJ2-5, with D perhaps TRBD1 (6 bases). The CDR3 length is 15 residues. The germline V gene has CDR1 SGHTS and CDR2 YDEGEE. Trimming took 4 bases from V and 4 from J, leaving 17 bases between them. The CDR3 sequence: CASSPQRGISETQYF. The DNA for the CDR3 is TGTGCCAGCAGCCCGCAGAGGGGGATTTCAGAGACCCAGTACTTC.

This chain links TRBV15 with TRBJ2-1; possible D gene TRBD1, 6 bases. This CDR3 has 15 residues. Trimming stripped 0 bases from V and 7 bases from J, with 13 bases between. The germline CDR1 and CDR2 sequences are LNHNV and YYDKDF (reference sequence). This CDR3 is CATSREQGLGNEQFF. The DNA for the CDR3 is TGTGCCACCAGCAGAGAACAGGGTTTAGGGAATGAGCAGTTCTTC.

The chain recombines TRBV6-5 with TRBJ2-3; 13 bases align to TRBD2. The CDR3 spans 16 residues. The ends lost 3 bases at V and 6 bases at J; junction bases unmatched: 6. Germline V gene sequence: CDR1 MNHEY, CDR2 SVGAGI. The CDR3 loop is CASSYSTSGRPDTQYF. CDR3 in DNA: TGTGCCAGCAGTTATTCGACTAGCGGGAGGCCGGATACGCAGTATTTT.

The rearrangement uses TRBV5-6 and TRBJ1-1; TRBD1 is a possible D gene (5 bases). Germline-derived CDR1 and CDR2 are SGHDT and YYEEEE. V dropped 5 bases and J dropped 2 bases, with 10 bases sitting between them. The CDR3 has 13 residues. The CDR3 protein is CASRSQGNTEAFF. CDR3 coding DNA: TGTGCCAGCAGATCGCAGGGAAACACTGAAGCTTTCTTT.

The V call is TRBV7-9, the J call TRBJ1-2; D perhaps matches TRBD1 (6 bases). CDR3 size: 15 residues. The germline V gene encodes CDR1 SEHNR and CDR2 FQNEAQ (reference sequence). Trimming took 5 bases from V and 4 from J, leaving 17 bases between them. The CDR3 DNA is TGTGCCAGCAGCCCGAGGACAGTTCATCCCTATGGCTACACCTTC. Amino acids: CASSPRTVHPYGYTF.

The rearrangement joins TRBV27 to TRBJ2-2; 7 bases line up with TRBD2. Unmatched junction bases numbered 8, after V lost 2 bases and J lost 2 bases. Germline values: CDR1 MNHEY, CDR2 SMNVEV (reference sequence). CDR3 length: 17 amino acids. CDR3 residues: CASSLDRGGGNTGELFF. In DNA form, the CDR3 reads TGTGCCAGCAGTTTAGATCGCGGGGGAGGAAACACCGGGGAGCTGTTTTTT.

The genes are TRBV5-1 and TRBJ2-2; tentatively, D is TRBD2 (6 bases). Germline CDR1 reads SGHRS; CDR2 reads YFSETQ. V was cut by 4 bases and J by 1 base, with 14 bases left in between. The CDR3 sequence is 16 residues long. The CDR3 DNA reads TGCGCCAGCAGCCCACCGGGACTGGGGAACACCGGGGAGCTGTTTTTT. Protein product: CASSPPGLGNTGELFF.

The chain joins TRBV5-1 to TRBJ1-2; no clear D. Germline V gene lookup returns CDR1 SGHRS and CDR2 YFSETQ. The CDR3 spans 13 residues. V shed 7 bases and J shed 6 bases, with 16 bases lying between them. CDR3 protein: CASGRETENGYTF. Here the CDR3 DNA reads TGCGCCAGCGGAAGAGAAACAGAGAATGGCTACACCTTC.

The chain carries TRBV7-9 and TRBJ1-2; D call uncertain. V lost 5 bases to trimming and J lost 8 bases, with 15 bases between them. Germline V lookup: CDR1 SEHNR, CDR2 FQNEAQ (reference sequence). The CDR3 is 13 residues long. This chain's CDR3 is CASSVLGSYGYTF. CDR3 nucleotides: TGTGCCAGCAGCGTGCTAGGGAGTTACGGCTACACCTTC.

This clone was observed a single time. The chain combines TRBV19 with TRBJ1-3; D is perhaps TRBD1 (5 bases). Trimming took off 3 bases at V and 4 bases at J, with 10 bases between the two ends. The CDR3 spans 14 residues. Germline V gene data show CDR1 as LNHDA and CDR2 as SQIVND (reference sequence). CDR3 bases: TGTGCCAGTAGTATGGAGGGGTCGGGAAACACCATATATTTT. Protein: CASSMEGSGNTIYF.

The V call is TRBV9, the J call TRBJ1-6; D possibly corresponds to TRBD1 (5 bases). This CDR3 comprises 14 residues. CDR1 is SGDLS, CDR2 YYNGEE, per germline. V lost 2 bases and J lost 6, with 9 bases in between. The DNA of the CDR3 is TGTGCCAGCAGCGTGGCAGGGTTTAATTCACCCCTCCACTTT. Translated, it gives CASSVAGFNSPLHF.

The chain has TRBV5-1 and TRBJ2-3; no definite D call. Trimming left V 7 bases short and J 3 bases short, with 18 bases between. Germline CDR1 SGHRS, CDR2 YFSETQ. This CDR3 has 15 residues. CDR3 loop: CASGERIADTDTQYF. Written as DNA, the CDR3 is TGCGCCAGCGGTGAAAGAATAGCAGATACAGATACGCAGTATTTT.

The rearrangement joins TRBV6-5 to TRBJ2-3; possibly TRBD1 for D (5 bases). The CDR3 runs 14 residues. V was trimmed by 3 bases and J by 3 bases, leaving 10 bases between them. The germline gives CDR1 MNHEY, CDR2 SVGAGI. Here the CDR3 reads CASSYGQGTDTQYF. Written as DNA, the CDR3 is TGTGCCAGCAGTTATGGGCAGGGAACAGATACGCAGTATTTT.

This chain links TRBV11-1 with TRBJ1-1; TRBD1 is a possible D gene (5 bases). The CDR3 totals 15 residues. Looked up from germline, CDR1 is SGHAT and CDR2 is FQDESV (reference sequence). V was clipped by 1 base and J by 4 bases, with 13 bases between them. CDR3 DNA: TGTGCCAGCAGCTTAGAAGGCCGGCAGGGCACTGAAGCTTTCTTT. Translating gives CASSLEGRQGTEAFF.

Only one count was recorded for this clone. The chain recombines TRBV2 with TRBJ2-5, with 7 nucleotides matching TRBD1. Germline trimming cut 4 bases from V and 5 bases from J; bases unmatched to any gene: 10. The CDR3 extends over 15 amino acids. Germline V CDR1 and CDR2: SNHLY, FYNNEI. DNA for the CDR3: TGTGCCAGCAGTGTAACAGGGGTTGATGTGGAGACCCAGTACTTC. As protein: CASSVTGVDVETQYF.

The rearrangement links TRBV4-1 to TRBJ2-1; 10 nucleotides line up with TRBD1. V dropped 6 bases and J dropped 4; count of bases not matched to a gene: 18. The CDR3 runs 19 residues. Germline V gives CDR1 MGHRA, CDR2 YSYEKL. CDR3 protein: CASSLTGTGAARPYNEQFF. The DNA for the CDR3 is TGCGCCAGCAGTTTGACTGGGACAGGGGCCGCGCGGCCTTACAATGAGCAGTTCTTC.

This clone was seen just once. V and J are TRBV6-5 and TRBJ1-1; no reliable D call. Trimming took off 6 bases at V and 4 bases at J, with 15 bases between the two ends. Germline CDR1 reads MNHEY; CDR2 reads SVGAGI. The length of the CDR3 is 14 residues. CDR3 sequence (DNA): TGTGCCAGCAGCCTAACCACGGGAGGCACTGAAGCTTTCTTT. It translates to CASSLTTGGTEAFF.

V gene TRBV25-1 combines with J gene TRBJ1-2, with D perhaps matching TRBD1 (5 bases). The CDR3 is 14 residues long. Trimming cost V 3 bases and J 7 bases, with 15 bases left between them. CDR1 and CDR2 from the germline V gene are MGHDK and SYGVNS. In nucleotides, the CDR3 is TGTGCCAGCAGTGAGGCAGGGAACATTCTTGGCTACACCTTC. Translating gives CASSEAGNILGYTF.

The gene calls are TRBV30 and TRBJ2-3; 11 bases line up with TRBD2. With 1 base clipped from V and 2 bases from J, the junction kept 2 bases outside the gene matches. The germline gives CDR1 GTSNPN, CDR2 SVGIG (reference sequence). This CDR3 contains 15 residues. The CDR3 DNA follows: TGTGCCTGGAGTGCACTAGCGGGGGCCACAGATACGCAGTATTTT. Translation gives CAWSALAGATDTQYF.